These T cell receptor beta chains were read from a single sample in a study of T cells in Graves' hyperthyroidism and ophthalmopathy. TCRdb analysed the multiplex PCR reads with MiXCR anew, one entry per CDR3 protein. The profile shows about 200,000 distinct CDR3 sequences, under 20% of them singletons. The material sequenced was blood. These receptors were obtained from a man in his forties or fifties with Graves' hyperthyroidism. The CDR3 runs from the conserved cysteine through the conserved F or W. The D gene is left open where the match is weak. The size of a clone is reported for some rows only, either as once, few or many, or as a class for expanded clones.

length: 14
J: TRBJ1-2
V: TRBV18
D: TRBD1
size: NA
CDR3: CASSPPDRNYGNTF
DNA: TGTGCCAGCTCACCACCGGACAGGAACTATGGCAACACCTTC

length: 14
J: TRBJ2-7
V: TRBV20-1
D: TRBD1
size: NA
CDR3: CSARGTGEFYEQYF
DNA: TGCAGTGCTAGAGGGACAGGAGAATTCTACGAGCAGTACTTC

length: 15
J: TRBJ1-5
V: TRBV4-2
D: NA
size: once
CDR3: CASSQAEDSNQPQHF
DNA: TGTGCCAGCAGCCAAGCAGAGGATAGCAATCAGCCCCAGCATTTT

length: 12
J: TRBJ2-6
V: TRBV28
D: NA
size: NA
CDR3: CASSQSMTGADF
DNA: TGTGCCAGCAGTCAAAGCATGACAGGAGCTGATTTC

length: 16
J: TRBJ2-1
V: TRBV24-1
D: NA
size: many
CDR3: CATSDGARLGNNEQFF
DNA: TGTGCCACCAGTGATGGGGCCCGGTTAGGGAACAATGAGCAGTTCTTC

length: 14
J: TRBJ1-2
V: TRBV18
D: NA
size: many
CDR3: CASSGQYTNYGYTF
DNA: TGTGCCAGCTCCGGGCAGTATACTAACTATGGCTACACCTTC

length: 13
J: TRBJ2-2
V: TRBV5-1
D: NA
size: few
CDR3: CASSGGFAGELFF
DNA: TGCGCCAGCAGCGGGGGGTTCGCCGGGGAGCTGTTTTTT

length: 14
J: TRBJ1-1
V: TRBV28
D: NA
size: NA
CDR3: CASSQTTQNTEAFF
DNA: TGTGCCAGCAGTCAGACCACACAGAACACTGAAGCTTTCTTT

length: 15
J: TRBJ2-3
V: TRBV2
D: NA
size: many
CDR3: CASKNRSPYTDTQYF
DNA: TGTGCCAGCAAAAACCGGAGCCCCTACACAGATACGCAGTATTTT

length: 15
J: TRBJ2-2
V: TRBV5-1
D: NA
size: many
CDR3: CASSLVGGSTGELFF
DNA: TGCGCCAGCAGCTTGGTAGGAGGCAGCACCGGGGAGCTGTTTTTT

length: 16
J: TRBJ2-3
V: TRBV9
D: NA
size: NA
CDR3: CASSVAGRGATDTQYF
DNA: TGTGCCAGCAGCGTAGCTGGCAGGGGCGCGACAGATACGCAGTATTTT

length: 15
J: TRBJ2-7
V: TRBV28
D: NA
size: many
CDR3: CASIGVGAASYEQYF
DNA: TGTGCCAGCATCGGAGTAGGGGCAGCTTCCTACGAGCAGTACTTC

length: 16
J: TRBJ2-5
V: TRBV7-8
D: TRBD1
size: many
CDR3: CASSRLGTGGGETQYF
DNA: TGTGCCAGCAGCCGCCTCGGGACAGGGGGCGGAGAGACCCAGTACTTC

length: 14
J: TRBJ2-7
V: TRBV28
D: TRBD2
size: many
CDR3: CASSLAGMRGEQYF
DNA: TGTGCCAGCAGCCTAGCGGGAATGCGCGGCGAGCAGTACTTC

length: 14
J: TRBJ1-1
V: TRBV10-3
D: TRBD1
size: NA
CDR3: CAISPRQGADEAFF
DNA: TGTGCCATCAGCCCAAGACAGGGGGCTGATGAAGCTTTCTTT

length: 12
J: TRBJ2-1
V: TRBV24-1
D: NA
size: NA
CDR3: CATSASNNEQFF
DNA: TGTGCCACCAGTGCCAGTAACAATGAGCAGTTCTTC

length: 16
J: TRBJ2-1
V: TRBV18
D: NA
size: many
CDR3: CASSPNRARSYNEQFF
DNA: TGTGCCAGCTCACCTAACCGGGCCCGCTCCTACAATGAGCAGTTCTTC

length: 15
J: TRBJ2-1
V: TRBV5-1
D: TRBD2
size: many
CDR3: CASSPGLAVYNEQFF
DNA: TGCGCCAGCAGCCCTGGACTAGCGGTATACAATGAGCAGTTCTTC

length: 14
J: TRBJ1-2
V: TRBV19
D: TRBD1
size: NA
CDR3: CASSTLGQVYGYTF
DNA: TGTGCCAGTAGTACCCTCGGACAGGTCTATGGCTACACCTTC

length: 13
J: TRBJ2-5
V: TRBV20-1
D: NA
size: many
CDR3: CSAVQGLEETQYF
DNA: TGCAGTGCCGTCCAGGGCTTGGAAGAGACCCAGTACTTC

length: 14
J: TRBJ1-5
V: TRBV12-3/TRBV12-4
D: NA
size: many
CDR3: CASSWTGGGQPQHF
DNA: TGTGCCAGCAGCTGGACGGGGGGTGGGCAGCCCCAGCATTTT

length: 14
J: TRBJ1-5
V: TRBV7-9
D: NA
size: few
CDR3: CASSSEGSRQPQHF
DNA: TGTGCCAGCAGCTCCGAGGGGTCGCGTCAGCCCCAGCATTTT

length: 11
J: TRBJ2-7
V: TRBV28
D: NA
size: many
CDR3: CASRGTIEQYF
DNA: TGTGCCAGCCGGGGGACAATCGAGCAGTACTTC

length: 14
J: TRBJ2-1
V: TRBV30
D: TRBD2
size: many
CDR3: CAWSVDHAGVEQFF
DNA: TGTGCCTGGAGTGTAGATCACGCGGGAGTCGAGCAGTTCTTC

length: 14
J: TRBJ2-1
V: TRBV10-1
D: TRBD1
size: many
CDR3: CASRPGTGTDEQFF
DNA: TGCGCCAGCAGACCCGGGACAGGGACGGATGAGCAGTTCTTC

length: 15
J: TRBJ2-3
V: TRBV9
D: NA
size: few
CDR3: CASSVALGGVDTQYF
DNA: TGTGCCAGCAGCGTAGCTCTTGGGGGAGTGGATACGCAGTATTTT

length: 16
J: TRBJ2-3
V: TRBV28
D: NA
size: many
CDR3: CASSPLTAVSTDTQYF
DNA: TGTGCCAGCAGTCCGTTGACAGCGGTTAGCACAGATACGCAGTATTTT

length: 14
J: TRBJ2-7
V: TRBV7-9
D: NA
size: many
CDR3: CASSLMGIDYEQYF
DNA: TGTGCCAGCAGCTTAATGGGGATAGACTACGAGCAGTACTTC

length: 14
J: TRBJ2-7
V: TRBV7-2
D: TRBD1
size: many
CDR3: CASSYYRDSYEQYF
DNA: TGTGCCAGCAGCTACTATCGGGACAGCTACGAGCAGTACTTC

length: 16
J: TRBJ2-6
V: TRBV2
D: TRBD1
size: many
CDR3: CASSKTGESGANVLTF
DNA: TGTGCCAGCAGTAAGACAGGGGAGTCTGGGGCCAACGTCCTGACTTTC

length: 13
J: TRBJ1-2
V: TRBV27
D: NA
size: few
CDR3: CASRTWGNYGYTF
DNA: TGTGCCAGCAGGACATGGGGTAACTATGGCTACACCTTC

length: 13
J: TRBJ2-7
V: TRBV7-3
D: NA
size: many
CDR3: CASSFGATYEQYF
DNA: TGTGCCAGCAGCTTTGGGGCAACCTACGAGCAGTACTTC

length: 14
J: TRBJ2-3
V: TRBV20-1
D: TRBD2
size: NA
CDR3: CSAPGTSGRLGQYF
DNA: TGCAGTGCCCCCGGGACTAGCGGGAGGTTAGGGCAGTATTTT

length: 13
J: TRBJ2-1
V: TRBV12-3/TRBV12-4
D: TRBD1
size: many
CDR3: CASSDRGDNEQFF
DNA: TGTGCCAGCAGCGACAGGGGCGATAATGAGCAGTTCTTC

length: 13
J: TRBJ2-6
V: TRBV12-3/TRBV12-4
D: NA
size: many
CDR3: CASTSPGANVLTF
DNA: TGTGCCAGCACTAGCCCGGGGGCCAACGTCCTGACTTTC

length: 14
J: TRBJ1-5
V: TRBV7-9
D: NA
size: NA
CDR3: CASSFPGINQPQHF
DNA: TGTGCCAGCAGCTTTCCAGGGATCAATCAGCCCCAGCATTTT